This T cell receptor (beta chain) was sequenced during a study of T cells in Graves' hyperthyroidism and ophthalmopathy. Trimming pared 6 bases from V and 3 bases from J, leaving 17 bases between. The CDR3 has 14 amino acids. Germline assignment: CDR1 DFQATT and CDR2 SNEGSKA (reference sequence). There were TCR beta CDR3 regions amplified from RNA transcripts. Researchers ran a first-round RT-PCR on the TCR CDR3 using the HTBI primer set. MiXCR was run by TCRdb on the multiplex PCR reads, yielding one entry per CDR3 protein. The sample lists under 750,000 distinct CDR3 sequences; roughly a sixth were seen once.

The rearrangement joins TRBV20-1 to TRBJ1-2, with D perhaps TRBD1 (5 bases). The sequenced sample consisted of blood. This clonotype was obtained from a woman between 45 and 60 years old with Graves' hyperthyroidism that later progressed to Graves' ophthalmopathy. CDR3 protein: CSAPGGQGYYGYTF. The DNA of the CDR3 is TGCAGTGCCCCGGGAGGGCAGGGTTACTATGGCTACACCTTC.